The clone carrying this T cell receptor beta chain has a handful of counts. Its antigen is unknown. The data originate from a study of T cell repertoires in cytomegalovirus infection. Overall study: CMV infection together with matching HLA type was indicated by public TCR beta signatures.

TCRdb processed the reads anew with MiXCR; each CDR3 protein has one entry. The table has around 70,000 distinct CDR3 sequences, under 30% seen once. The CDR3 is made up of 15 amino acids. J gave up 2 bases and V 3 bases, and 5 bases lay outside the gene matches. The receptor was derived from a human donor in good health (CMV status not recorded). Some clones in this sample may be carry-over from other donors' samples. The chain employs TRBV12-3 or TRBV12-4 and TRBJ2-7; TRBD2 aligns across 9 bases. The sequences come from CD8+ T cells from cultured PBMCs, collected from culture after CMV antigen stimulation. CDR3 loop: CASSFSSGETYEQYF. The CDR3 coding sequence is TGTGCCAGCAGTTTCTCTAGCGGGGAAACCTACGAGCAGTACTTC.